This entry lists 5 T cell receptor beta chains sequenced from one sample in a study of graft-versus-host responses after intestinal transplantation. These receptors lack a known antigen. Profiled with immunoSEQ multiplex PCR; TCRdb holds only in-frame clones, not every one. The table shows about 81,000 clones, with roughly 90% occurring only once. Here the sequenced sample was unstimulated CD4+ T cells sorted from spleen or lymph node cells, taken before transplant. The receptors derive from a human donor who was the organ donor for an intestinal transplant.

The chain employs TRBV19 and TRBJ2-1; 10 positions match TRBD2. This CDR3 spans 14 amino acids. Germline values: CDR1 LNHDA, CDR2 SQIVND (reference sequence). The trim removed 5 bases at V and 4 bases at J, leaving 2 bases unmatched. CDR3 nucleotide sequence: TGTGCCAGTAGTGGACTAGCGGATTACAATGAGCAGTTCTTC. As protein: CASSGLADYNEQFF.

The chain has TRBV5-8 and TRBJ1-1; the D is unclear. The germline V gene has CDR1 SGHTS and CDR2 YDEGEE. The V end lost 4 bases, the J end lost 0 bases, and 7 bases lay between the germline ends. The CDR3 is 13 amino acids. The CDR3 is CASSLTVNTEAFF. In DNA, the CDR3 is TGTGCCAGCAGCCTTACGGTGAACACTGAAGCTTTCTTT.

This sequence joins TRBV10-2 and TRBJ2-1; 12 nucleotides agree with TRBD2. V was clipped by 7 bases and J by 1 base; unmatched bases: 11. The CDR3 extends over 18 amino acids. CDR1 and CDR2 from the germline V gene are WSHSY and SAAADI. CDR3 bases: TGCGCCAGCAATAGGCTAGCGGGAGGGCCCTTTTCCTACAATGAGCAGTTCTTC. This gives the protein CASNRLAGGPFSYNEQFF.

This clone was observed once. The J gene is TRBJ1-2, the V gene TRBV5-1; D unresolved. The CDR3 extends over 13 amino acids. Trimming pared 0 bases from V and 8 bases from J, leaving 11 bases between. Germline loops: CDR1 SGHRS, CDR2 YFSETQ. CDR3 in DNA: TGCGCCAGCAGCTTGGAAGGAGTGAGCGGCTACACCTTC. Protein product: CASSLEGVSGYTF. Together with reference TRBV5-1 and TRBJ1-2, the CDR3 gives the full variable domain: KAGVTQTPRYLIKTRGQQVTLSCSPISGHRSVSWYQQTPGQGLQFLFEYFSETQRNKGNFPGRFSGRQFSNSRSEMNVSTLELGDSALYLCASSLEGVSGYTFGSGTRLTVV.

Only one count was recorded for this clone. This rearrangement joins TRBV5-1 to TRBJ1-5; 7 bases map to TRBD1. CDR1 and CDR2 (germline): SGHRS, YFSETQ. This CDR3 is built from 15 residues. Trimming at V came to 4 bases and at J to 4 bases, leaving 8 bases not matched to a gene. The CDR3 DNA reads TGCGCCAGCAGCCCCGGGACAGCGCTGAATCAGCCCCAGCATTTT. Amino acid sequence: CASSPGTALNQPQHF.